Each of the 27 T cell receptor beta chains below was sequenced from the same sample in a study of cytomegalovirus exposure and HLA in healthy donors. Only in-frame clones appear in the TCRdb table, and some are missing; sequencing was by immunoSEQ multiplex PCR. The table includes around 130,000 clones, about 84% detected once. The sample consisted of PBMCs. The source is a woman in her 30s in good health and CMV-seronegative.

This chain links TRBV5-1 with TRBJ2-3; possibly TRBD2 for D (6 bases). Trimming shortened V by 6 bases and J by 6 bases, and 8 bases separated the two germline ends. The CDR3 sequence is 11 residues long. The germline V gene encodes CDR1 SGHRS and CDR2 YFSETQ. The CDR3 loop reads CASTEGDTQYF. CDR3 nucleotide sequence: TGCGCCAGCACGGAGGGGGATACGCAGTATTTT.

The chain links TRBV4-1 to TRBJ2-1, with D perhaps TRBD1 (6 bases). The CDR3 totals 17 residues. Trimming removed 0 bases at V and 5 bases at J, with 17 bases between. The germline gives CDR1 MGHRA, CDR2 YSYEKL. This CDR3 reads CASSQDSAEGVNNEQFF. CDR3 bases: TGCGCCAGCAGCCAAGATTCGGCAGAGGGGGTTAACAATGAGCAGTTCTTC.

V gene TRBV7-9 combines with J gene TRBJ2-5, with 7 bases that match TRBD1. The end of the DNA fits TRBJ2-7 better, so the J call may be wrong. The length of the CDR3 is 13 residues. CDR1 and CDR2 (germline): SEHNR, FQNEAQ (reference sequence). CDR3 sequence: CASSQSRGYEQYF. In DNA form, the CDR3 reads TGTGCCAGCAGCCAAAGCAGGGGGTACGAGCAGTACTTC.

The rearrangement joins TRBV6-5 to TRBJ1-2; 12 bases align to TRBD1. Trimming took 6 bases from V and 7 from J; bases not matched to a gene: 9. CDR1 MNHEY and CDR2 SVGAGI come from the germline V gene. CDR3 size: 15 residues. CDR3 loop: CASSRTGTGGGGYTF. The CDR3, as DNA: TGTGCCAGCAGCCGGACCGGGACAGGGGGCGGTGGCTACACCTTC.

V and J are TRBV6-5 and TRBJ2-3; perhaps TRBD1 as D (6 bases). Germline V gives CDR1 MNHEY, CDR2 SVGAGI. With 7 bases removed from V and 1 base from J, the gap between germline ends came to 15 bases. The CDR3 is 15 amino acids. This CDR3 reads CASTLRWGRTDTQYF. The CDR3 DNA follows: TGTGCCAGCACCCTGAGATGGGGGCGCACAGATACGCAGTATTTT.

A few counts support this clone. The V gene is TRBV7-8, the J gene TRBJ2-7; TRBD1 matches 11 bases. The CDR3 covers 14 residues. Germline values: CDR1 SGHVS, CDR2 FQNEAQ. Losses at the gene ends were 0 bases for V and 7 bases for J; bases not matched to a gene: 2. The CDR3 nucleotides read TGTGCCAGCAGCTTAGCGGGGACAGGGGGTGAGCAGTACTTC. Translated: CASSLAGTGGEQYF. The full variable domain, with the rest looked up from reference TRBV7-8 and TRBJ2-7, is GAGVSQSPRYKVAKRGQDVALRCDPISGHVSLFWYQQALGQGPEFLTYFQNEAQLDKSGLPSDRFFAERPEGSVSTLKIQRTQQEDSAVYLCASSLAGTGGEQYFGPGTRLTVT.

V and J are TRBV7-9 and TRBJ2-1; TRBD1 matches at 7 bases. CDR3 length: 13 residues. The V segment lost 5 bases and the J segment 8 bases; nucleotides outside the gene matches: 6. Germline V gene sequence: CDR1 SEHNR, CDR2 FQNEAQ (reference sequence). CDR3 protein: CASSGTAADEQFF. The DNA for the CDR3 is TGTGCCAGCAGCGGGACAGCGGCGGATGAGCAGTTCTTC. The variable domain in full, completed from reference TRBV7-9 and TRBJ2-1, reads DTGVSQNPRHKITKRGQNVTFRCDPISEHNRLYWYRQTLGQGPEFLTYFQNEAQLEKSRLLSDRFSAERPKGSFSTLEIQRTEQGDSAMYLCASSGTAADEQFFGPGTRLTVL.

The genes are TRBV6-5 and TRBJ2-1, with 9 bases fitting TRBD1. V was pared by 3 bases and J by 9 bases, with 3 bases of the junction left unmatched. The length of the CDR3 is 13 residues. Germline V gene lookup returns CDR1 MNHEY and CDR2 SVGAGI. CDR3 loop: CASSYGQGTEQFF. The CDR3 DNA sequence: TGTGCCAGCAGTTATGGACAGGGGACTGAGCAGTTCTTC.

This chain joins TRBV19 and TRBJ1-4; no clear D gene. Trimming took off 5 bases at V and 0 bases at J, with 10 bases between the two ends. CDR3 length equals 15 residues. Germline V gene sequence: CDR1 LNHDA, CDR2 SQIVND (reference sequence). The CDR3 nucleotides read TGTGCCAGTAGTTTCGAGTCTGCAACTAATGAAAAACTGTTTTTT. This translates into CASSFESATNEKLFF.

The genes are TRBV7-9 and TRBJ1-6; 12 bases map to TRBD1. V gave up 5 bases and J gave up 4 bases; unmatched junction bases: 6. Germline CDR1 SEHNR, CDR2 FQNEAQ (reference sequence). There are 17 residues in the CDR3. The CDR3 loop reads CASSPGTGGAYNSPLHF. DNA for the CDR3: TGTGCCAGCAGCCCCGGGACAGGGGGCGCTTATAATTCACCCCTCCACTTT. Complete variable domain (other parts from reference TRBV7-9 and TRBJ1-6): DTGVSQNPRHKITKRGQNVTFRCDPISEHNRLYWYRQTLGQGPEFLTYFQNEAQLEKSRLLSDRFSAERPKGSFSTLEIQRTEQGDSAMYLCASSPGTGGAYNSPLHFGNGTRLTVT.

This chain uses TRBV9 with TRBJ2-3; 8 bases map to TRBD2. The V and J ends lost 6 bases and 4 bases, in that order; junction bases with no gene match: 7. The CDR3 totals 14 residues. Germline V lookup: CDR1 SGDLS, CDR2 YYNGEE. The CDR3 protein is CASTSGGSADTQYF. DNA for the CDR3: TGTGCCAGCACATCGGGGGGGAGTGCAGATACGCAGTATTTT. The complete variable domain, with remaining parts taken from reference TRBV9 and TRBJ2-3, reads DSGVTQTPKHLITATGQRVTLRCSPRSGDLSVYWYQQSLDQGLQFLIQYYNGEERAKGNILERFSAQQFPDLHSELNLSSLELGDSALYFCASTSGGSADTQYFGPGTRLTVL.

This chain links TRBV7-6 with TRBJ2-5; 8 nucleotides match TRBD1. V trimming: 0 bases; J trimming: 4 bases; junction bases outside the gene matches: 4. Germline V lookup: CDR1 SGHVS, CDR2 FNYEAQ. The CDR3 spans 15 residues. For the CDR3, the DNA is TGTGCCAGCAGCTTAGCGACAGGGGTTGGAGAGACCCAGTACTTC. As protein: CASSLATGVGETQYF. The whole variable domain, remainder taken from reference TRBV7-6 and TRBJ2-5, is GAGVSQSPRYKVTKRGQDVALRCDPISGHVSLYWYRQALGQGPEFLTYFNYEAQQDKSGLPNDRFSAERPEGSISTLTIQRTEQRDSAMYRCASSLATGVGETQYFGPGTRLLVL.

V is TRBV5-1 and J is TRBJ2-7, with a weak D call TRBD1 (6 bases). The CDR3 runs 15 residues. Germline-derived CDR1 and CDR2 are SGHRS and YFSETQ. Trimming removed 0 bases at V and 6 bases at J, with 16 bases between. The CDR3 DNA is TGCGCCAGCAGCTTGGTGACAGGCACCCCCCTCGAGCAGTACTTC. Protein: CASSLVTGTPLEQYF. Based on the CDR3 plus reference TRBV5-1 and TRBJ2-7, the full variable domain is KAGVTQTPRYLIKTRGQQVTLSCSPISGHRSVSWYQQTPGQGLQFLFEYFSETQRNKGNFPGRFSGRQFSNSRSEMNVSTLELGDSALYLCASSLVTGTPLEQYFGPGTRLTVT.

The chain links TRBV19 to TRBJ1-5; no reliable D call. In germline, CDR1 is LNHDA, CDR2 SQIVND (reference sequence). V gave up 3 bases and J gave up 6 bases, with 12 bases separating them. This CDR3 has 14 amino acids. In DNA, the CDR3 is TGTGCCAGTAGTATGAAAGGAACGGGTCAGCCCCAGCATTTT. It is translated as CASSMKGTGQPQHF.

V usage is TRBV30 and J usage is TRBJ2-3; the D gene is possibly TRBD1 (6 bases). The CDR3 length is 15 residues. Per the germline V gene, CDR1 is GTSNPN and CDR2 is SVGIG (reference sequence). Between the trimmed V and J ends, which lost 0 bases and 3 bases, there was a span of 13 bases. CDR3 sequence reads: CAWSVIPRGTDTQYF. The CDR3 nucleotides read TGTGCCTGGAGTGTAATACCAAGGGGGACAGATACGCAGTATTTT.

The CDR3 here is CASSQDPLATFEQYF. DNA for the CDR3: TGCGCCAGCAGCCAAGATCCACTAGCGACTTTCGAGCAGTACTTC. V and J are TRBV4-1 and TRBJ2-7, with 7 bases aligning to TRBD2. J lost 6 bases, V lost 0 bases, and 8 bases had no gene match. CDR3 length: 15 amino acids. Germline V gene data show CDR1 as MGHRA and CDR2 as YSYEKL.

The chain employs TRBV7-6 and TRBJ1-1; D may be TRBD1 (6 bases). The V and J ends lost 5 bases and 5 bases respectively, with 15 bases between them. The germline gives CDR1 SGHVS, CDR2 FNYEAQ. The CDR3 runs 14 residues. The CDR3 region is CASSLTGGETEAFF. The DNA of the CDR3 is TGTGCCAGCAGCCTGACAGGCGGTGAGACTGAAGCTTTCTTT.

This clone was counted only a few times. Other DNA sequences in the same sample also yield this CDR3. This chain's CDR3 is CASARTGGPYEQYF. Written as DNA, the CDR3 is TGTGCCAGTGCGAGGACAGGGGGCCCCTACGAGCAGTACTTC. The V call is TRBV7-2, the J call TRBJ2-7; 11 bases map to TRBD1. Trimming took 9 bases from V and 2 from J; bases not matched to a gene: 6. The CDR3 is 14 amino acids. Per germline, CDR1 SGHTA and CDR2 FQGNSA.

The CDR3 spells CATSGGLAGSTDTQYF. The CDR3 region has the DNA TGTGCCACCAGCGGGGGACTAGCGGGGAGCACAGATACGCAGTATTTT. V gene TRBV15 combines with J gene TRBJ2-3, with 13 bases identical to TRBD2. This CDR3 is built from 16 residues. Germline lookup yields CDR1 LNHNV and CDR2 YYDKDF (reference sequence). After removal of 5 bases from V and 0 bases from J, the junction contained 2 bases not matched to a gene.

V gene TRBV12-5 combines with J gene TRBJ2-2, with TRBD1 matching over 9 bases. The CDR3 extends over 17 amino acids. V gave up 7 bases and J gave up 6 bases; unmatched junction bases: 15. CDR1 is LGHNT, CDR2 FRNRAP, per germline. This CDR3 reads CASAMRALQGASGELFF. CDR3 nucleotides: TGTGCTAGTGCCATGAGGGCCCTACAGGGGGCTTCCGGGGAGCTGTTTTTT.

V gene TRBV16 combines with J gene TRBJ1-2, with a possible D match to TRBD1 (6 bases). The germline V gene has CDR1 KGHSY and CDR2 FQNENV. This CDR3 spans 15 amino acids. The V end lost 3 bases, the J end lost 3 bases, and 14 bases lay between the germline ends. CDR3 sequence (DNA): TGTGCCAGCAGCCACACGACAGGACCCTACTATGGCTACACCTTC. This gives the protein CASSHTTGPYYGYTF.

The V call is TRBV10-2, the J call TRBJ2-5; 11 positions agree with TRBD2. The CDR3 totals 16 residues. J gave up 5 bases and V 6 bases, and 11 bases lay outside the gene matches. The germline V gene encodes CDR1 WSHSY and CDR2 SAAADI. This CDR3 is CASRGPSGGPGETQYF. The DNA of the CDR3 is TGCGCCAGCAGGGGTCCTAGCGGGGGGCCCGGGGAGACCCAGTACTTC.

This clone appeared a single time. The CDR3 here is CASSFRDYNEQFF. CDR3 DNA sequence: TGCGCCAGCAGCTTCCGGGACTACAATGAGCAGTTCTTC. The chain is built from TRBV5-1 and TRBJ2-1; a possible D gene is TRBD2 (5 bases). V was clipped by 2 bases and J by 3 bases, with 6 bases between them. The CDR3 consists of 13 residues. Per the germline V gene, CDR1 is SGHRS and CDR2 is YFSETQ.

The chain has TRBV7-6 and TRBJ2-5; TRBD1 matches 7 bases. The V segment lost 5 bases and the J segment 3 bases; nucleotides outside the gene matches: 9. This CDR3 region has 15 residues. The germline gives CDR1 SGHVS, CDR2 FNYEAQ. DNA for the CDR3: TGTGCCAGCAGCAAAAACGGACAGGCCGAAGAGACCCAGTACTTC. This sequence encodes CASSKNGQAEETQYF.

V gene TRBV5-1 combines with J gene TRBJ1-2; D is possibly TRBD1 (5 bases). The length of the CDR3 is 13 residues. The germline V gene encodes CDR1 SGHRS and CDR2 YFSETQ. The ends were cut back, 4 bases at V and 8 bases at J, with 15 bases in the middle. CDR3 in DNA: TGCGCCAGCAGCCTCGACGGGGGAGGAGGCTACACCTTC. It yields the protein CASSLDGGGGYTF. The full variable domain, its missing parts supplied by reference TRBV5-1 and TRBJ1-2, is KAGVTQTPRYLIKTRGQQVTLSCSPISGHRSVSWYQQTPGQGLQFLFEYFSETQRNKGNFPGRFSGRQFSNSRSEMNVSTLELGDSALYLCASSLDGGGGYTFGSGTRLTVV.

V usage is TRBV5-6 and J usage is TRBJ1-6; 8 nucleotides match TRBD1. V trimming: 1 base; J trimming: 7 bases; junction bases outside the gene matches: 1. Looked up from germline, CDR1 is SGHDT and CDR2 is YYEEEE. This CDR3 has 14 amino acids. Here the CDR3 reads CASSLRQGNSPLHF. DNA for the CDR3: TGTGCCAGCAGCTTGAGACAGGGGAATTCACCCCTCCACTTT.

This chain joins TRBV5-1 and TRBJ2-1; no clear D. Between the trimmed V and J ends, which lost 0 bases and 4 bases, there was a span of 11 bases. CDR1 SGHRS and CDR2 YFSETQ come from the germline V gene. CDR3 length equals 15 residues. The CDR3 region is CASSLDSPRYNEQFF. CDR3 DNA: TGCGCCAGCAGCTTGGACTCCCCCCGATACAATGAGCAGTTCTTC.